One and the same sample provided the 27 T cell receptor beta chains below, sequenced in a study of T-cell memory formation after mild COVID-19. TCRdb re-called the 5' RACE reads with MiXCR, one entry per CDR3 protein. Of 350,000 or so distinct CDR3 sequences listed, roughly 20% were seen once; the top ten hold roughly a fifth. The specimen sequenced was PBMCs or a T cell subset sorted from them (not recorded which). These receptors were obtained from a man aged 18 to 30 who had mild COVID-19 (a few samples of this study predate the infection). Cell type and time point are not known.

This clonotype was seen ten or more times. This chain links TRBV9 with TRBJ1-1; a weak D match, TRBD1 (6 bases). The CDR3 extends over 14 amino acids. V was clipped by 3 bases and J by 2 bases, with 11 bases between them. Germline lookup yields CDR1 SGDLS and CDR2 YYNGEE. CDR3 coding DNA: TGTGCCAGCAGCGCGGGGGGCGGAAACACTGAAGCTTTCTTT. This encodes CASSAGGGNTEAFF.

V usage is TRBV5-1 and J usage is TRBJ1-2; D is undetermined. Germline V gene sequence: CDR1 SGHRS, CDR2 YFSETQ. There are 16 residues in the CDR3. Trimming stripped 1 base from V and 4 bases from J, with 17 bases between. The CDR3, as DNA: TGCGCCAGCAGCTTGTCGGGAGGGAGTCTATTCTATGGCTACACCTTC. Translated: CASSLSGGSLFYGYTF.

A few counts support this clonotype. The chain joins TRBV7-8 to TRBJ1-6; tentative D call: TRBD1 (6 bases). V was pared by 6 bases and J by 0 bases, with 9 bases between. This CDR3 comprises 15 residues. Germline loops: CDR1 SGHVS, CDR2 FQNEAQ. The CDR3 is CASRTGDSYNSPLHF. In DNA, the CDR3 is TGTGCCAGCAGGACAGGAGACTCCTATAATTCACCCCTCCACTTT. Together with reference TRBV7-8 and TRBJ1-6, the CDR3 gives the full variable domain: GAGVSQSPRYKVAKRGQDVALRCDPISGHVSLFWYQQALGQGPEFLTYFQNEAQLDKSGLPSDRFFAERPEGSVSTLKIQRTQQEDSAVYLCASRTGDSYNSPLHFGNGTRLTVT.

The CDR3 here is CASSIDPRGALAEQFF. The CDR3 bases are TGTGCCAGTAGTATAGATCCTAGAGGGGCGCTAGCCGAGCAGTTCTTC. The V call is TRBV19, the J call TRBJ2-1; D may correspond to TRBD1 or TRBD2 (5 bases each). Germline V gene lookup returns CDR1 LNHDA and CDR2 SQIVND (reference sequence). This CDR3 is built from 16 residues. V was cut by 0 bases and J by 10 bases, with 19 bases left in between.

The chain uses TRBV6-2 or TRBV6-3 and TRBJ1-6, with D unclear. Germline lookup yields CDR1 MNHEY and CDR2 SVGEGT. This CDR3 region has 13 residues. Trimming removed 4 bases from V and 12 bases from J, with 13 bases in between. CDR3 nucleotides: TGTGCCAGCAGTTCTCTCATGAGTGGACCCCTCCACTTT. This sequence encodes CASSSLMSGPLHF.

The gene calls are TRBV28 and TRBJ1-1; 10 nucleotides match TRBD1. This CDR3 comprises 14 residues. After removal of 6 bases from V and 7 bases from J, the junction contained 8 bases not matched to a gene. Germline V gene sequence: CDR1 MDHEN, CDR2 SYDVKM. This chain's CDR3 is CASRGQGTWGEAFF. The CDR3 DNA follows: TGTGCCAGCAGGGGACAGGGGACTTGGGGTGAAGCTTTCTTT.

V usage is TRBV4-1 and J usage is TRBJ1-2; 8 nucleotides match TRBD1. In germline, CDR1 is MGHRA, CDR2 YSYEKL. The length of the CDR3 is 14 residues. Trimming at V came to 1 base and at J to 8 bases, leaving 6 bases not matched to a gene. The chain's CDR3 is CASSQGNRGEGYTF. DNA of the CDR3: TGCGCCAGCAGCCAAGGGAACAGGGGGGAAGGCTACACCTTC.

The chain has TRBV5-1 and TRBJ2-5; 7 nucleotides line up with TRBD1. CDR3 size: 15 residues. The junction had 8 bases not matched to a gene; V was cut back by 4 bases and J by 2 bases. The V gene's germline CDR1 is SGHRS and CDR2 YFSETQ. CDR3 sequence reads: CASSGRPGQQETQYF. The CDR3 nucleotides read TGCGCCAGCAGCGGAAGACCGGGACAGCAAGAGACCCAGTACTTC.

In this sample, this clonotype turned up many times. The chain carries TRBV5-1 and TRBJ1-2, with D perhaps matching TRBD1 (5 bases). This CDR3 contains 15 residues. Germline V lookup: CDR1 SGHRS, CDR2 YFSETQ. Deletions cut 4 bases from V and 2 bases from J, with 15 bases between. The CDR3 nucleotides are TGCGCCAGCAGCGCGCAGGGCCGAGGAAACTATGGCTACACCTTC. It codes for CASSAQGRGNYGYTF.

V and J are TRBV5-1 and TRBJ2-2; 9 bases line up with TRBD2. CDR3 length equals 16 residues. Germline V gene lookup returns CDR1 SGHRS and CDR2 YFSETQ. Trimming removed 4 bases from V and 1 base from J; junction bases left unmatched: 5. The CDR3 DNA reads TGCGCCAGCAGCGTCATACTAGCGGGGAACACCGGGGAGCTGTTTTTT. Protein sequence: CASSVILAGNTGELFF.

The chain uses TRBV18 and TRBJ1-1; the D is unclear. Between the trimmed V and J ends, which lost 3 bases and 2 bases, there was a span of 10 bases. CDR3 size: 14 residues. Germline CDR1 reads KGHSH; CDR2 reads LQKENI. The CDR3 spells CASSPGVVNTEAFF. The CDR3 DNA reads as TGTGCCAGCTCACCTGGGGTCGTAAACACTGAAGCTTTCTTT. The entire variable domain, with the rest obtained from reference TRBV18 and TRBJ1-1, is as follows: NAGVMQNPRHLVRRRGQEARLRCSPMKGHSHVYWYRQLPEEGLKFMVYLQKENIIDESGMPKERFSAEFPKEGPSILRIQQVVRGDSAAYFCASSPGVVNTEAFFGQGTRLTVV.

The chain links TRBV9 to TRBJ2-3, with a weak D call TRBD1 (7 bases). The CDR3 runs 16 residues. In germline, CDR1 is SGDLS, CDR2 YYNGEE. Trimming left V 1 base short and J 6 bases short, with 18 bases between. The CDR3: CASSVTGAGGGDTQYF. CDR3 nucleotides: TGTGCCAGCAGCGTAACAGGAGCAGGGGGAGGTGATACGCAGTATTTT. Full variable domain (outside the CDR3, taken from reference TRBV9 and TRBJ2-3): DSGVTQTPKHLITATGQRVTLRCSPRSGDLSVYWYQQSLDQGLQFLIQYYNGEERAKGNILERFSAQQFPDLHSELNLSSLELGDSALYFCASSVTGAGGGDTQYFGPGTRLTVL.

The chain joins TRBV29-1 to TRBJ2-5; no clear D gene. This CDR3 has 13 amino acids. Trimming took 0 bases from V and 0 from J, leaving 5 bases between them. Germline assignment: CDR1 SQVTM and CDR2 ANQGSEA. The CDR3 loop reads CSVEDHYQETQYF. Written as DNA, the CDR3 is TGCAGCGTTGAAGACCACTACCAAGAGACCCAGTACTTC.

This clonotype was detected only a few times. The chain joins TRBV5-1 to TRBJ2-5; no clear D. CDR1 is SGHRS, CDR2 YFSETQ, per germline. The CDR3 totals 16 residues. Trimming removed 4 bases from V and 1 base from J, with 17 bases in between. The CDR3 nucleotides are TGCGCCAGCAGCCTGGCCATTTCTGAATCCCAAGAGACCCAGTACTTC. This translates into CASSLAISESQETQYF.

This clonotype was recorded a few times. The chain links TRBV29-1 to TRBJ2-3; 8 nucleotides line up with TRBD2. Germline-derived CDR1 and CDR2 are SQVTM and ANQGSEA. Unmatched junction bases numbered 2, after V lost 5 bases and J lost 1 base. This CDR3 has 13 residues. The DNA for the CDR3 is TGCAGCGTTAGGCGGGGGGGCACAGATACGCAGTATTTT. This encodes CSVRRGGTDTQYF.

The chain combines TRBV20-1 with TRBJ1-5, with 7 bases that match TRBD1. The V and J ends lost 6 bases and 5 bases, in that order; junction bases with no gene match: 7. The CDR3 is 13 amino acids. Germline CDR1 and CDR2: DFQATT and SNEGSKA (reference sequence). This CDR3 reads CSAQTGKHQPQHF. The CDR3 DNA reads TGCAGTGCCCAGACAGGGAAACATCAGCCCCAGCATTTT.

This clonotype was found a few times. This sequence joins TRBV7-2 and TRBJ2-3; tentatively, D is TRBD1 (7 bases). Germline loops: CDR1 SGHTA, CDR2 FQGNSA. V was clipped by 5 bases and J by 5 bases, with 17 bases between them. The CDR3 runs 15 residues. The DNA of the CDR3 is TGTGCCAGCAGCCCAAGGGGGCAGGGAGGAGATACGCAGTATTTT. It yields the protein CASSPRGQGGDTQYF.

The chain combines TRBV18 with TRBJ2-6, with D possibly TRBD1 on 6 matching bases. Germline V gene data show CDR1 as KGHSH and CDR2 as LQKENI. V was clipped by 3 bases and J by 3 bases, with 12 bases between them. The CDR3 is 16 amino acids. The CDR3 spells CASSPAPGVGANVLTF. For the CDR3, the DNA is TGTGCCAGCTCACCCGCCCCAGGGGTTGGGGCCAACGTCCTGACTTTC.

The rearrangement links TRBV20-1 to TRBJ2-5, with D possibly being TRBD2 (6 bases). This CDR3 region has 13 residues. V was clipped by 0 bases and J by 7 bases, with 12 bases between them. Germline V gene lookup returns CDR1 DFQATT and CDR2 SNEGSKA (reference sequence). In nucleotides, the CDR3 is TGCAGTGCTAGAGATGGAGAGGGAGGGACCCAGTACTTC. It translates to CSARDGEGGTQYF.

This clonotype has a handful of counts. The chain recombines TRBV2 with TRBJ2-1, with D unclear. Per the germline V gene, CDR1 is SNHLY and CDR2 is FYNNEI. CDR3 length: 11 amino acids. V dropped 7 bases and J dropped 12 bases, with 13 bases sitting between them. The CDR3 coding sequence is TGTGCCAGCACAACAGTGGGCGCGCAGTTCTTC. Protein sequence: CASTTVGAQFF.

This clonotype was recorded at least ten times. The chain combines TRBV20-1 with TRBJ1-2, with TRBD1 matching over 9 bases. Germline-derived CDR1 and CDR2 are DFQATT and SNEGSKA (reference sequence). V was clipped by 6 bases and J by 5 bases; unmatched bases: 4. This CDR3 is 12 amino acids long. The CDR3 coding sequence is TGCAGTGCCCAGACAGGGGGTTATGGCTACACCTTC. It encodes CSAQTGGYGYTF.

This clonotype was recorded a few times. The CDR3 here is CASSLSNYGYTF. The DNA for the CDR3 is TGTGCCAGCAGTTTATCTAACTATGGCTACACCTTC. The chain uses TRBV12-3 or TRBV12-4 and TRBJ1-2; D not resolved. V was shortened by 2 bases and J by 0 bases, with 1 base between the two germline ends. The CDR3 loop spans 12 amino acids.

V and J are TRBV4-3 and TRBJ2-3; TRBD1 or TRBD2 may be the D gene (5 bases each). The germline gives CDR1 LGHNA, CDR2 YSLEER. CDR3 length equals 16 residues. Trimming cost V 0 bases and J 3 bases, with 13 bases left between them. CDR3 in amino acids: CASSQEGVGFTDTQYF. DNA for the CDR3: TGCGCCAGCAGCCAAGAGGGGGTCGGGTTTACAGATACGCAGTATTTT.

This clonotype was detected a few times. V usage is TRBV7-9 and J usage is TRBJ1-3; no clear D gene. CDR1 is SEHNR, CDR2 FQNEAQ, per germline (reference sequence). The CDR3 sequence is 14 residues long. Trimming took off 5 bases at V and 3 bases at J, with 11 bases between the two ends. CDR3 coding DNA: TGTGCCAGCAGCCCACGGATTTTTGGAAACACCATATATTTT. Amino acids: CASSPRIFGNTIYF. The whole variable domain, filled in from reference TRBV7-9 and TRBJ1-3, reads DTGVSQNPRHKITKRGQNVTFRCDPISEHNRLYWYRQTLGQGPEFLTYFQNEAQLEKSRLLSDRFSAERPKGSFSTLEIQRTEQGDSAMYLCASSPRIFGNTIYFGEGSWLTVV.

The chain employs TRBV7-9 and TRBJ2-7, with no clear D. Germline V gives CDR1 SEHNR, CDR2 FQNEAQ (reference sequence). V lost 0 bases to trimming and J lost 0 bases, with 9 bases between them. The CDR3 is 15 residues long. CDR3 sequence (DNA): TGTGCCAGCAGCTTAGCCGCACTCTACTCCTACGAGCAGTACTTC. Amino acids: CASSLAALYSYEQYF.

This clonotype occurred a few times. The chain recombines TRBV24-1 with TRBJ1-3; a weak D match, TRBD1 (5 bases). There are 12 residues in the CDR3. Germline V lookup: CDR1 KGHDR, CDR2 SFDVKD. V was shortened by 9 bases and J by 9 bases, with 14 bases between the two germline ends. The CDR3 reads CATRGDRGTIYF. Written as DNA, the CDR3 is TGTGCCACCCGGGGGGACCGGGGCACCATATATTTT.

This clonotype has a count of ten or more. CDR3 sequence (DNA): TGCGCCAGCAGCCCGACAGGGTCCCACGAGCAGTACTTC. Amino acids: CASSPTGSHEQYF. This chain links TRBV5-1 with TRBJ2-7; 7 bases line up with TRBD1. The ends lost 4 bases at V and 5 bases at J; junction bases unmatched: 6. Germline assignment: CDR1 SGHRS and CDR2 YFSETQ. This CDR3 is built from 13 residues. Full variable domain (outside the CDR3, taken from reference TRBV5-1 and TRBJ2-7): KAGVTQTPRYLIKTRGQQVTLSCSPISGHRSVSWYQQTPGQGLQFLFEYFSETQRNKGNFPGRFSGRQFSNSRSEMNVSTLELGDSALYLCASSPTGSHEQYFGPGTRLTVT.